One and the same sample provided the 20 T cell receptor beta chains below, sequenced in a study of shared T cell receptors in the human thymus (dated by TCRdb to 2020 to 2023). Library generation was performed with the immunoSEQ multiplex PCR assay. The table comes from immuneACCESS by way of TCRdb, which keeps in-frame sequences with V and J called. Part of the clones is missing from these tables; in studies checked, under half for an unresolved V gene and the rest for unknown reasons. A total of 650,000 to 950,000 clones appear in this sample, approximately 85% of them only once. In total, the top ten clones hold 0.008% to 0.011% of the sample. The sample was also linked to a second study, of human thymus T cells.

What was sequenced was thymocytes. Receptors were obtained from a girl in the first two years of life with a congenital heart defect. Donor details come from another sample of the same person, matched by shared clones.

This clone has a single count. The V and J genes are TRBV7-9 and TRBJ2-7; 8 bases map to TRBD1. With V trimmed by 2 bases and J by 4 bases, 10 bases remained unmatched. This CDR3 contains 16 residues. Germline CDR1 and CDR2: SEHNR and FQNEAQ (reference sequence). This chain's CDR3 is CASSLLSRTGSYEQYF. For the CDR3, the DNA is TGTGCCAGCAGCTTATTATCACGGACAGGGTCGTACGAGCAGTACTTC.

The J gene is TRBJ1-1, the V gene TRBV5-5; D gene uncertain. Trimming stripped 0 bases from V and 10 bases from J, with 13 bases between. Germline V gene data show CDR1 as SGHKS and CDR2 as YYEKEE (reference sequence). The CDR3 runs to 13 residues. The CDR3 nucleotides read TGTGCCAGCAGCTTGGTCGGGGAACTAGGAGCTTTCTTT. Protein product: CASSLVGELGAFF.

This chain links TRBV2 with TRBJ1-1; D is ambiguous. Germline CDR1 and CDR2: SNHLY and FYNNEI. The V end lost 4 bases, the J end lost 0 bases, and 6 bases lay between the germline ends. This CDR3 comprises 13 residues. The CDR3 sequence is CASSVDMNTEAFF. The DNA of the CDR3 is TGTGCCAGCAGTGTAGATATGAACACTGAAGCTTTCTTT.

For this clone: The sample carries other DNA sequences with the same CDR3. This chain joins TRBV29-1 and TRBJ1-2; TRBD1 matches 7 bases. Unmatched junction bases numbered 11, after V lost 3 bases and J lost 4 bases. CDR1 and CDR2 (germline): SQVTM, ANQGSEA. This CDR3 has 15 amino acids. The CDR3: CSVEGDSQPAYGYTF. Written as DNA, the CDR3 is TGCAGCGTTGAGGGGGACAGTCAGCCGGCCTATGGCTACACCTTC.

This clone appeared once. One junction end disagrees with the germline gene, perhaps due to a read error. The chain has TRBV6-6 and TRBJ1-1; possibly TRBD1 for D (5 bases). Germline assignment: CDR1 MNHNY and CDR2 SVGAGI (reference sequence). This CDR3 has 15 residues. Here the CDR3 reads CASSPGHKGNAEAFF. CDR3 DNA sequence: TGTGCCAGCAGCCCCGGACACAAAGGGAACGCTGAAGCTTTCTTT.

This clone appeared a few times. The chain has TRBV27 and TRBJ1-1; possible D gene TRBD1, 5 bases. The CDR3 runs 13 residues. Per germline, CDR1 MNHEY and CDR2 SMNVEV (reference sequence). Trimming shortened V by 5 bases and J by 4 bases, and 11 bases separated the two germline ends. In DNA, the CDR3 is TGTGCCAGCAGTCGCCAGGGCTGCACTGAAGCTTTCTTT. Its protein product is CASSRQGCTEAFF.

The chain joins TRBV5-6 to TRBJ2-1; weak D call: TRBD1 (6 bases). V was clipped by 1 base and J by 3 bases, with 17 bases between them. Germline-derived CDR1 and CDR2 are SGHDT and YYEEEE. The CDR3 spans 17 residues. CDR3 sequence (DNA): TGTGCCAGCAGCTTGCGGGTGGCAGGGGTATGCTACAATGAGCAGTTCTTC. Its protein is CASSLRVAGVCYNEQFF.

This clone appeared a few times. The CDR3: CASSFRGFLNEQFF. For the CDR3, the DNA is TGTGCCAGCAGCTTTAGGGGCTTCCTCAATGAGCAGTTCTTC. V and J are TRBV11-2 and TRBJ2-1, with D maybe TRBD1 (5 bases). Trimming left V 3 bases short and J 6 bases short, with 12 bases between. The CDR3 loop spans 14 amino acids. Germline CDR1 and CDR2: SGHAT and FQNNGV.

This chain connects TRBV6-5 to TRBJ2-7, with 7 bases identical to TRBD2. The CDR3 consists of 15 residues. Germline CDR1 MNHEY, CDR2 SVGAGI. Trimming at V came to 0 bases and at J to 3 bases, leaving 5 bases not matched to a gene. The CDR3: CASSYSRGVSYEQYF. As DNA, the CDR3 is TGTGCCAGCAGTTACTCCCGGGGGGTAAGCTACGAGCAGTACTTC.

V gene TRBV5-1 combines with J gene TRBJ1-2; 7 nucleotides match TRBD1. Germline trimming cut 3 bases from V and 3 bases from J; bases unmatched to any gene: 14. The CDR3 extends over 17 amino acids. Germline lookup yields CDR1 SGHRS and CDR2 YFSETQ. CDR3 coding DNA: TGCGCCAGCAGCTCGGACTGGACAGGAGGGGTCGACTATGGCTACACCTTC. This translates into CASSSDWTGGVDYGYTF.

V and J are TRBV6-1 and TRBJ2-5, with 9 nucleotides matching TRBD2. Germline V CDR1 and CDR2: MNHNS, SASEGT. The CDR3 totals 13 residues. J gave up 4 bases and V 6 bases, and 3 bases lay outside the gene matches. CDR3 DNA sequence: TGTGCCAGCAGGCGGGGGGGCGGAGAGACCCAGTACTTC. This sequence encodes CASRRGGGETQYF.

CDR3 protein: CASKVVQGGSGGLGGELFF. The DNA for the CDR3 is TGTGCCAGTAAAGTCGTACAGGGAGGCTCGGGGGGCCTGGGCGGGGAGCTGTTTTTT. The V and J genes are TRBV19 and TRBJ2-2, with D possibly TRBD2 on 7 matching bases. The CDR3 totals 19 residues. CDR1 and CDR2 (germline): LNHDA, SQIVND (reference sequence). The ends were cut back, 7 bases at V and 7 bases at J, with 31 bases in the middle.

V usage is TRBV5-6 and J usage is TRBJ2-5, with a tentative D call TRBD1 (6 bases). The CDR3 is made up of 17 amino acids. CDR1 is SGHDT, CDR2 YYEEEE, per germline. V lost 4 bases and J lost 6, with 25 bases in between. CDR3 sequence reads: CASSPGGEDRSGKTQYF. For the CDR3, the DNA is TGTGCCAGCAGCCCTGGGGGCGAAGATCGAAGCGGTAAGACCCAGTACTTC. Looking up the rest from reference TRBV5-6 and TRBJ2-5 gives the full variable domain: DAGVTQSPTHLIKTRGQQVTLRCSPKSGHDTVSWYQQALGQGPQFIFQYYEEEERQRGNFPDRFSGHQFPNYSSELNVNALLLGDSALYLCASSPGGEDRSGKTQYFGPGTRLLVL.

A word on this clone: The junction shows a germline mismatch at one end, possibly a read error. The chain combines TRBV14 with TRBJ2-7; the D is unclear. There are 11 residues in the CDR3. Germline-derived CDR1 and CDR2 are SGHDN and FVKESK. The CDR3: CASSPGGVSNF. CDR3 coding DNA: TGTGCCAGCAGCCCCGGTGGAGTGAGTAACTTC.

V usage is TRBV5-8 and J usage is TRBJ2-1, with TRBD2 as a possible D gene (7 bases). V lost 0 bases and J lost 1, with 17 bases in between. This CDR3 is 18 amino acids long. Germline-derived CDR1 and CDR2 are SGHTS and YDEGEE. As DNA, the CDR3 is TGTGCCAGCAGCTTGGGCCTGTTGGGGGGGCAGTCCTACAATGAGCAGTTCTTC. Translating gives CASSLGLLGGQSYNEQFF. Variable domain in full (rest from reference TRBV5-8 and TRBJ2-1): EAGVTQSPTHLIKTRGQQATLRCSPISGHTSVYWYQQALGLGLQFLLWYDEGEERNRGNFPPRFSGRQFPNYSSELNVNALELEDSALYLCASSLGLLGGQSYNEQFFGPGTRLTVL.

This chain joins TRBV13 and TRBJ1-3; 7 bases agree with TRBD1. Per the germline V gene, CDR1 is PRHDT and CDR2 is FYEKMQ (reference sequence). V lost 5 bases and J lost 7; bases outside the gene matches: 2. The CDR3 totals 12 residues. This CDR3 is CASSPRGNTIYF. In nucleotides, the CDR3 is TGTGCCAGCAGCCCCAGGGGGAACACCATATATTTT.

The rearrangement uses TRBV5-4 and TRBJ2-7; D call uncertain. The CDR3 has 17 amino acids. Germline values: CDR1 SGHNT, CDR2 YYREEE (reference sequence). V was trimmed by 4 bases and J by 2 bases, leaving 22 bases between them. This CDR3 is CASSHWAPYQLTYEQYF. Here the CDR3 DNA reads TGTGCCAGCAGCCACTGGGCACCTTACCAACTGACCTACGAGCAGTACTTC.

The chain is built from TRBV25-1 and TRBJ2-1; TRBD2 matches at 7 bases. CDR1 MGHDK and CDR2 SYGVNS come from the germline V gene. Losses at the gene ends were 6 bases for V and 5 bases for J; bases not matched to a gene: 10. This CDR3 is built from 15 residues. The CDR3, as DNA: TGTGCCAGCAGCCATAATACGGCGGGGGACAATGAGCAGTTCTTC. Encoded protein: CASSHNTAGDNEQFF.

The chain links TRBV10-3 to TRBJ1-6; 8 nucleotides line up with TRBD1. Germline CDR1 is ENHRY and CDR2 is SYGVKD. With V trimmed by 8 bases and J by 7 bases, 4 bases remained unmatched. There are 13 residues in the CDR3. The CDR3 nucleotides read TGTGCCATCTCTGGGACAGGAAATTCACCCCTCCACTTT. Its protein product is CAISGTGNSPLHF.

The chain links TRBV27 to TRBJ2-7, with D possibly matching TRBD1 (6 bases). V shed 5 bases and J shed 4 bases, with 12 bases lying between them. Germline-derived CDR1 and CDR2 are MNHEY and SMNVEV (reference sequence). This CDR3 comprises 13 residues. In DNA, the CDR3 is TGTGCCAGCAGTCCACCCGACAGGTACGAGCAGTACTTC. Its protein product is CASSPPDRYEQYF.